What follows are 24 T cell receptor beta chains derived from one specimen sequenced in a study of early T cells in non-severe SARS-CoV-2 infection (dated by TCRdb to the early 2020s). Preparation of the library involved 5' RACE. The sequencing machine was a NextSeq 500. TCRdb handled the public reads itself, with Q25 trimming in fastp and clone calling in MiXCR, and kept productive beta chains. Rows matching on CDR3 protein sequence are summarized as one entry with the most common DNA and genes. This sample gives approximately 60,000 distinct CDR3 sequences in total; around an eighth of them show up just once. The biggest ten clones account for roughly 1.4% of the sample. The source material was whole blood. These receptors were taken from an adult who was a healthcare worker with PCR-confirmed SARS-CoV-2 infection or an uninfected control (not recorded which).

This clonotype occurred many times. The V call is TRBV6-5, the J call TRBJ2-7; D may be TRBD2 (6 bases). CDR1 is MNHEY, CDR2 SVGAGI, per germline. The CDR3 runs to 16 residues. V dropped 2 bases and J dropped 5 bases, with 19 bases sitting between them. The CDR3 nucleotides read TGTGCCAGCAGTTACGCATCTGGGGGGAGTAAGGACGAGCAGTACTTC. Translation gives CASSYASGGSKDEQYF.

This clonotype was picked up many times. The rearrangement links TRBV20-1 to TRBJ1-1; perhaps TRBD1 as D (5 bases). Germline CDR1 and CDR2: DFQATT and SNEGSKA (reference sequence). Trimming took 6 bases from V and 3 from J, leaving 20 bases between them. The CDR3 length is 15 residues. CDR3 nucleotides: TGCAGTGCCCCCCGGGGGATGGGGTGGGACACTGAAGCTTTCTTT. Translating gives CSAPRGMGWDTEAFF.

This clonotype was observed at least ten times. V usage is TRBV6-4 and J usage is TRBJ1-5, with 7 bases aligning to TRBD1. The J segment lost 2 bases and the V segment lost 6 bases, leaving 4 bases of the junction unmatched. The germline CDR1 and CDR2 sequences are MRHNA and SNTAGT. The CDR3 is 14 amino acids. In DNA form, the CDR3 reads TGTGCCAGCAGCCGAGACAGGGGCAATCAGCCCCAGCATTTT. This encodes CASSRDRGNQPQHF.

The rearrangement joins TRBV30 to TRBJ1-2; no reliable D call. In germline, CDR1 is GTSNPN, CDR2 SVGIG (reference sequence). This CDR3 comprises 11 residues. V was pared by 1 base and J by 5 bases, with 5 bases between. The CDR3 reads CAWSDGYGYTF. The CDR3 bases are TGTGCCTGGAGTGACGGGTATGGCTACACCTTC.

The rearrangement joins TRBV5-1 to TRBJ1-4; D uncertain. The length of the CDR3 is 14 residues. The V end lost 5 bases, the J end lost 3 bases, and 11 bases lay between the germline ends. Germline loops: CDR1 SGHRS, CDR2 YFSETQ. The CDR3 loop is CASRETPANEKLFF. The CDR3 region has the DNA TGCGCCAGCAGGGAGACCCCCGCTAATGAAAAACTGTTTTTT.

This clonotype has a count of ten or more. The V gene is TRBV6-2 or TRBV6-3, the J gene TRBJ2-3; unclear D gene. CDR1 is MNHEY, CDR2 SVGEGT, per germline. This CDR3 has 13 amino acids. Trimming stripped 6 bases from V and 10 bases from J, with 17 bases between. CDR3 coding DNA: TGTGCCAGCAGCGCCGCATATGGGCCGGCGCAGTATTTT. Its translation is CASSAAYGPAQYF.

At least ten counts were recorded for this clonotype. The chain employs TRBV6-1 and TRBJ2-7; 8 bases fit TRBD1. The CDR3 has 15 residues. Trimming cost V 3 bases and J 3 bases; bases outside gene matches: 7. CDR1 MNHNS and CDR2 SASEGT come from the germline V gene. The CDR3 nucleotides are TGTGCCAGCAGTGACGGGACAGGTCCCGTCTACGAGCAGTACTTC. Translating it yields CASSDGTGPVYEQYF.

This clonotype showed up just once. The rearrangement links TRBV7-9 to TRBJ2-3; maybe TRBD2 (6 bases). The V gene's germline CDR1 is SEHNR and CDR2 FQNEAQ (reference sequence). This CDR3 is 15 amino acids long. Trimming removed 2 bases at V and 3 bases at J, with 12 bases between. The CDR3 DNA follows: TGTGCCAGCAGCTTAACTAGCCCGGAGACAGATACGCAGTATTTT. Its protein is CASSLTSPETDTQYF.

The chain combines TRBV7-3 with TRBJ2-7; D is uncertain. This CDR3 is 13 amino acids long. V lost 4 bases and J 5 bases, leaving 12 bases between the germline ends. Germline CDR1 reads SGHTA; CDR2 reads FQGTGA. The CDR3 DNA is TGTGCCAGCAGCTCCTACACGTCGGACGAGCAGTACTTC. Translating it yields CASSSYTSDEQYF. Complete variable domain (other parts from reference TRBV7-3 and TRBJ2-7): GAGVSQTPSNKVTEKGKYVELRCDPISGHTALYWYRQSLGQGPEFLIYFQGTGAADDSGLPNDRFFAVRPEGSVSTLKIQRTERGDSAVYLCASSSYTSDEQYFGPGTRLTVT.

This clonotype was counted many times. The chain carries TRBV11-2 and TRBJ2-5; D gene ambiguous. The V gene's germline CDR1 is SGHAT and CDR2 FQNNGV. The CDR3 has 13 residues. The V end lost 5 bases, the J end lost 1 base, and 8 bases lay between the germline ends. The CDR3 nucleotides are TGTGCCAGCAGCGCGACAATCCAAGAGACCCAGTACTTC. It encodes CASSATIQETQYF.

This clonotype came up many times. This sequence joins TRBV6-2 or TRBV6-3 and TRBJ1-1; maybe TRBD1 (6 bases). The germline CDR1 and CDR2 sequences are MNHEY and SVGEGT. V lost 2 bases and J lost 1, with 17 bases in between. The CDR3 spans 17 residues. For the CDR3, the DNA is TGTGCCAGCAGTTACCCACGAATGGGGGGGGCGAACACTGAAGCTTTCTTT. It codes for CASSYPRMGGANTEAFF.

A few counts support this clonotype. The rearrangement uses TRBV6-2 or TRBV6-3 and TRBJ2-7, with 8 positions matching TRBD2. The J segment lost 1 base and the V segment lost 0 bases, leaving 14 bases of the junction unmatched. This CDR3 has 19 amino acids. Germline CDR1 MNHEY, CDR2 SVGEGT. The CDR3 sequence: CASSYSSGYGTRLSYEQYF. CDR3 nucleotide sequence: TGTGCCAGCAGTTACTCCTCGGGTTACGGGACTAGGCTTTCCTACGAGCAGTACTTC.

This clonotype turned up a few times. The chain employs TRBV19 and TRBJ1-4, with D unresolved. The V end lost 5 bases, the J end lost 8 bases, and 15 bases lay between the germline ends. Germline CDR1 reads LNHDA; CDR2 reads SQIVND (reference sequence). The CDR3 length is 14 residues. CDR3 coding DNA: TGTGCCAGTAGTCACCCTTCCTGGTCGGAAAAACTGTTTTTT. Protein sequence: CASSHPSWSEKLFF.

This clonotype was counted between two and nine times. J is TRBJ2-7 and V is TRBV19; a possible D gene is TRBD1 (6 bases). Deletions cut 8 bases from V and 0 bases from J, with 11 bases between. There are 13 residues in the CDR3. In germline, CDR1 is LNHDA, CDR2 SQIVND (reference sequence). The CDR3 DNA follows: TGTGCCAGTTCCGGGACAATCTCCTACGAGCAGTACTTC. Encoded protein: CASSGTISYEQYF.

This clonotype has more than one count but fewer than ten. V is TRBV9 and J is TRBJ1-4, with D possibly matching TRBD1 (5 bases). Germline V lookup: CDR1 SGDLS, CDR2 YYNGEE. V lost 4 bases and J 5 bases, leaving 15 bases between the germline ends. This CDR3 region has 15 residues. This chain's CDR3 is CASSFSGTENEKLFF. The DNA for the CDR3 is TGTGCCAGCAGCTTTTCCGGGACGGAGAATGAAAAACTGTTTTTT.

This clonotype was observed a few times. The rearrangement uses TRBV4-1 and TRBJ2-1; D might be TRBD2 (6 bases). This CDR3 comprises 16 residues. CDR1 and CDR2 (germline): MGHRA, YSYEKL. With 3 bases removed from V and 3 bases from J, the gap between germline ends came to 15 bases. This chain's CDR3 is CASSQPAGNLYNEQFF. The CDR3 DNA sequence: TGCGCCAGCAGCCAGCCCGCGGGGAATCTCTACAATGAGCAGTTCTTC.

This clonotype was seen only a few times. The V call is TRBV7-9, the J call TRBJ2-7; 8 nucleotides agree with TRBD1. CDR1 is SEHNR and CDR2 is FQNEAQ in the germline V gene (reference sequence). The CDR3 has 15 amino acids. V was clipped by 4 bases and J by 0 bases; unmatched bases: 5. The CDR3 sequence: CASSSRTGSSYEQYF. CDR3 bases: TGTGCCAGCAGCTCGCGGACAGGGAGCTCCTACGAGCAGTACTTC.

This clonotype has at least ten counts. The chain is built from TRBV10-1 and TRBJ1-6; the match to TRBD1 covers 11 bases. The CDR3 runs 12 residues. The J segment lost 10 bases and the V segment lost 10 bases, leaving 3 bases of the junction unmatched. Per the germline V gene, CDR1 is WNHNN and CDR2 is SYGVQD (reference sequence). DNA for the CDR3: TGCGCCACCGGGACAGGGGGATCACCCCTCCACTTT. Protein sequence: CATGTGGSPLHF.

The gene calls are TRBV7-2 and TRBJ2-7, with 13 bases lining up with TRBD2. Germline CDR1 SGHTA, CDR2 FQGNSA. The CDR3 is made up of 15 amino acids. After removal of 5 bases from V and 2 bases from J, the junction contained 3 bases not matched to a gene. The CDR3 region is CASSTTSGGPYEQYF. The CDR3 DNA is TGTGCCAGCAGCACGACTAGCGGGGGGCCCTACGAGCAGTACTTC.

The chain has TRBV4-1 and TRBJ2-2, with D tentatively TRBD1 or TRBD2 (5 bases each). From germline, CDR1 is MGHRA and CDR2 YSYEKL. This CDR3 spans 14 amino acids. V was trimmed by 4 bases and J by 2 bases, leaving 8 bases between them. The CDR3, as DNA: TGCGCCAGCAGCCCGGGACCCAACACCGGGGAGCTGTTTTTT. This codes for CASSPGPNTGELFF.

As concerns this clonotype: A much more abundant neighbour one base away suggests this may be a read error. The V and J genes are TRBV3-1 and TRBJ2-5, with TRBD1 as a possible D gene (6 bases). Germline assignment: CDR1 LGHDT and CDR2 YNNKEL (reference sequence). This CDR3 is 12 amino acids long. The CDR3, as DNA: TGTGCCAGCAGGGATGCAGGGGAGAGCCAGTACTTC. It codes for CASRDAGESQYF.

The rearrangement uses TRBV4-2 and TRBJ2-5; D is perhaps TRBD1 (8 bases). The germline V gene has CDR1 LGHNA and CDR2 YNFKEQ. This CDR3 comprises 18 residues. V gave up 0 bases and J gave up 2 bases, with 19 bases separating them. The CDR3 DNA follows: TGTGCCAGCAGCCAAGATGGGAGGGCAGGGGGCTATCAAGAGACCCAGTACTTC. Its protein is CASSQDGRAGGYQETQYF.

This clonotype has just a few counts. One end of the junction varies from germline; a read error may be responsible. The chain has TRBV7-7 and TRBJ2-5; 7 bases are a match to TRBD2. The CDR3 totals 15 residues. Per germline, CDR1 SSHAT and CDR2 FNYEAQ (reference sequence). CDR3 region: CASSLGGRPQETQYF. As DNA, the CDR3 is TGTGCTAGCAGCTTGGGGGGGAGGCCCCAAGAGACCCAGTACTTC.

V gene TRBV29-1 combines with J gene TRBJ1-1, with 12 bases aligning to TRBD1. Germline V gene sequence: CDR1 SQVTM, CDR2 ANQGSEA. This CDR3 has 14 amino acids. V shed 6 bases, J shed 4 bases, and the junction held 6 bases outside the gene matches. In DNA form, the CDR3 reads TGCAGCGTAGGGACAGGGGGCCGGATCACTGAAGCTTTCTTT. Protein product: CSVGTGGRITEAFF.